A selection of T cell receptor beta chains follows, all from one sample in a study of siplizumab effects on memory and regulatory T cells. Sequencing used immunoSEQ multiplex PCR; TCRdb keeps in-frame clones, though not all of them. Among nearly 95,000 clones, over 85% were seen once, and the ten largest hold roughly 0.3%. The specimen was non-Treg CD4+ T cells sorted from blood. These receptor sequences come from a human donor in good health. CDR3s include the opening cysteine and the closing phenylalanine or tryptophan. D genes are given only for firm matches. Not every row has a clone size; where given, it reads once, few, many or a size class.

j_gene	abundance	v_gene	d_gene	CDR3aa	CDR3nt
TRBJ1-1	NA	TRBV7-9	NA	CASSPPTGVTEAFF	TGTGCCAGCAGCCCCCCTACTGGGGTTACTGAAGCTTTCTTT
TRBJ2-1	NA	TRBV5-1	TRBD2	CASSNRTSGAPNNEQFF	TGCGCCAGCAGCAACAGGACTAGCGGGGCGCCTAACAATGAGCAGTTCTTC
TRBJ1-4	once	TRBV7-3	NA	CASSSSRIASEKLFF	TGTGCCAGCAGCTCTTCGAGGATAGCTAGTGAAAAACTGTTTTTT
TRBJ1-1	NA	TRBV27	NA	CASSPSRDKNTEAFF	TGTGCCAGCAGTCCCTCCCGGGACAAGAACACTGAAGCTTTCTTT
TRBJ2-7	NA	TRBV14	NA	CASSQLGPYEQYF	TGTGCCAGCAGCCAGCTCGGGCCCTACGAGCAGTACTTC
TRBJ2-7	NA	TRBV5-1	TRBD1	CASSPGQGSYEQYF	TGCGCCAGCAGCCCCGGACAGGGGTCCTACGAGCAGTACTTC
TRBJ2-3	NA	TRBV9	TRBD2	CASSGERGGSTDTQYF	TGTGCCAGCAGTGGAGAGCGGGGGGGATCCACAGATACGCAGTATTTT
TRBJ2-5	NA	TRBV30	NA	CAWSGQDQETQYF	TGTGCCTGGAGCGGGCAGGACCAAGAGACCCAGTACTTC
TRBJ1-1	once	TRBV7-6	NA	CASSLGRGGTEAFF	TGTGCCAGCAGCTTAGGCAGGGGAGGGACTGAAGCTTTCTTT
TRBJ1-1	NA	TRBV5-1	NA	CASSLLRGANTEAFF	TGCGCCAGCAGCTTGCTCAGGGGTGCGAACACTGAAGCTTTCTTT
TRBJ1-1	NA	TRBV12-5	NA	CASGLTGNTEAFF	TGTGCTAGTGGTTTGACGGGTAACACTGAAGCTTTCTTT
TRBJ2-5	NA	TRBV6-1	TRBD1	CAGQGAEETQYF	TGTGCCGGACAGGGGGCCGAAGAGACCCAGTACTTC
TRBJ2-5	few	TRBV19	NA	CASSRGGTETQYF	TGTGCCAGTAGCCGCGGAGGGACGGAGACCCAGTACTTC
TRBJ2-3	NA	TRBV5-1	NA	CASSWTAGTGSSGADTQYF	TGCGCCAGCAGCTGGACCGCCGGGACAGGGAGTAGCGGGGCAGATACGCAGTATTTT
TRBJ2-1	NA	TRBV5-4	TRBD2	CASGDSGGAANEQFF	TGTGCCAGCGGGGATAGCGGGGGGGCCGCGAATGAGCAGTTCTTC
TRBJ2-1	NA	TRBV2	NA	CASSVDYNEQFF	TGTGCCAGCAGTGTTGATTACAATGAGCAGTTCTTC
TRBJ1-1	NA	TRBV30	NA	CAWNRGLDTEAFF	TGTGCCTGGAATCGGGGGTTGGACACTGAAGCTTTCTTT
TRBJ1-5	NA	TRBV4-2	TRBD1	CASSQDLDRGQGQPQHF	TGTGCCAGCAGCCAAGATCTGGACAGGGGGCAGGGTCAGCCCCAGCATTTT
TRBJ1-4	NA	TRBV7-6	TRBD1	CASSISPDRNEKLFF	TGTGCCAGCAGCATCTCCCCGGACAGGAATGAAAAACTGTTTTTT
TRBJ2-7	few	TRBV6-1	NA	CASSDPYEQYF	TGTGCCAGCAGTGACCCCTACGAGCAGTACTTC
TRBJ2-3	NA	TRBV18	TRBD1	CASSPPTGEDTQYF	TGTGCCAGCTCACCGCCAACAGGGGAAGATACGCAGTATTTT
TRBJ2-3	NA	TRBV19	TRBD2	CASSSRLAGGTDTQYF	TGTGCCAGTAGTTCAAGACTAGCGGGGGGCACAGATACGCAGTATTTT
TRBJ2-7	NA	TRBV19	NA	CARRRNEQYF	TGTGCCAGGCGAAGAAACGAGCAGTACTTC
TRBJ1-2	few	TRBV2	NA	CASSGVVNYGYTF	TGTGCCAGCAGCGGGGTCGTCAACTATGGCTACACCTTC
TRBJ2-1	NA	TRBV19	NA	CASSQFRGKLYNEQFF	TGTGCCAGTAGCCAATTTAGGGGGAAACTATACAATGAGCAGTTCTTC
TRBJ2-1	NA	TRBV19	TRBD2	CASRDRVGRAASYNEQFF	TGTGCCAGTAGGGATCGGGTCGGGAGGGCTGCCTCCTACAATGAGCAGTTCTTC
TRBJ2-2	NA	TRBV7-7	NA	CASSFNPIRDRGTGELFF	TGTGCTAGCAGCTTTAACCCCATCAGGGATCGGGGCACCGGGGAGCTGTTTTTT
TRBJ2-4	NA	TRBV6-1	NA	CASSEPNIQYF	TGTGCCAGCAGTGAACCCAACATTCAGTACTTC
TRBJ2-5	NA	TRBV11-2	NA	CASSPQETQYF	TGTGCCAGCAGCCCACAAGAGACCCAGTACTTC
TRBJ1-1	NA	TRBV6-5	NA	CASSYSGGMNTEAFF	TGTGCCAGCAGTTACTCGGGGGGTATGAACACTGAAGCTTTCTTT
TRBJ1-5	NA	TRBV25-1	NA	CASQQGNQPQHF	TGTGCCAGCCAACAGGGAAATCAGCCCCAGCATTTT
TRBJ2-5	NA	TRBV19	TRBD2	CASSGAGVPETQYF	TGTGCCAGTAGTGGGGCGGGGGTCCCAGAGACCCAGTACTTC
TRBJ2-2	NA	TRBV2	TRBD1	CASRRDRYTGELFF	TGTGCCAGCAGGAGGGACAGATACACCGGGGAGCTGTTTTTT
TRBJ2-1	NA	TRBV5-1	TRBD2	CASSLMRGGHNEQFF	TGCGCCAGCAGCTTGATGCGGGGGGGACACAATGAGCAGTTCTTC
TRBJ2-3	NA	TRBV5-1	NA	CASSPGEVGTDTQYF	TGCGCCAGCAGCCCAGGGGAGGTTGGCACAGATACGCAGTATTTT
TRBJ2-4	NA	TRBV18	NA	CASSREGGAKNIQYF	TGTGCCAGCTCTCGAGAGGGAGGAGCCAAAAACATTCAGTACTTC
TRBJ2-1	NA	TRBV7-9	NA	CASSLEGEQFF	TGTGCCAGCAGCTTAGAGGGTGAGCAGTTCTTC
TRBJ2-3	NA	TRBV7-2	TRBD2	CASSLLAGDSSTQYF	TGTGCCAGCAGCTTACTAGCGGGGGACTCTAGTACGCAGTATTTT
TRBJ2-7	NA	TRBV4-1	TRBD2	CASSQPLLAGGSEQYF	TGCGCCAGCAGCCAACCCCTCCTAGCGGGGGGGAGTGAGCAGTACTTC
TRBJ2-5	NA	TRBV19	NA	CASSTTHQETQYF	TGTGCCAGTAGTACGACGCACCAAGAGACCCAGTACTTC
TRBJ2-4	NA	TRBV6-4	NA	CASSSRGPRDYIQYF	TGTGCCAGCAGCTCACGGGGACCACGGGACTACATTCAGTACTTC
TRBJ1-3	NA	TRBV5-1	NA	CASSLGEGGNTIYF	TGCGCCAGCAGCTTGGGCGAGGGGGGAAACACCATATATTTT
TRBJ2-3	NA	TRBV9	NA	CASSDADTQYF	TGTGCCAGCAGCGACGCAGATACGCAGTATTTT
TRBJ2-7	NA	TRBV5-1	NA	CASRLSTGTQHNEQYF	TGCGCCAGCAGACTGTCGACCGGGACACAGCACAACGAGCAGTACTTC
TRBJ2-1	NA	TRBV27	TRBD1	CASAFRGTANSYNEQFF	TGTGCCAGCGCCTTTCGAGGGACAGCGAACTCCTACAATGAGCAGTTCTTC
TRBJ2-1	NA	TRBV7-7	TRBD2	CASSSGLAEDNEQFF	TGTGCTAGCAGCTCGGGACTAGCAGAGGACAATGAGCAGTTCTTC
TRBJ1-3	NA	TRBV11-3	NA	CASSRMVKGTGNTIYF	TGTGCCAGCAGCCGGATGGTGAAGGGGACCGGAAACACCATATATTTT
TRBJ2-3	NA	TRBV5-4	NA	CASSPGAYTDTQYF	TGTGCCAGCAGCCCGGGGGCCTACACAGATACGCAGTATTTT
TRBJ2-5	NA	TRBV10-2	NA	CASSWTGGETQYF	TGCGCCAGCAGCTGGACTGGTGGGGAGACCCAGTACTTC
TRBJ2-2	NA	TRBV5-6	NA	CASSLLLDGNTGELFF	TGTGCCAGCAGCTTGTTGTTGGACGGGAACACCGGGGAGCTGTTTTTT
TRBJ1-5	once	TRBV18	TRBD1	CASSPGTGVRQPQHF	TGTGCCAGCTCACCAGGGACAGGGGTTCGGCAGCCCCAGCATTTT
TRBJ1-1	NA	TRBV5-4	NA	CASSLGGNTEAFF	TGTGCCAGCAGCTTGGGTGGGAACACTGAAGCTTTCTTT
TRBJ2-3	NA	TRBV4-2	TRBD2	CASSAGLAGFTDTQYF	TGTGCCAGCAGCGCCGGACTAGCGGGGTTCACAGATACGCAGTATTTT
TRBJ2-2	NA	TRBV30	NA	CARNRENTGELFF	TGTGCCAGAAACAGGGAGAACACCGGGGAGCTGTTTTTT
TRBJ2-6	NA	TRBV5-1	NA	CASSASSGANVLTF	TGCGCCAGCAGCGCGAGCTCTGGGGCCAACGTCCTGACTTTC
TRBJ2-1	NA	TRBV5-1	TRBD1	CASSGGIGQGSYNEQFF	TGCGCCAGCAGCGGCGGGATAGGACAGGGATCCTACAATGAGCAGTTCTTC